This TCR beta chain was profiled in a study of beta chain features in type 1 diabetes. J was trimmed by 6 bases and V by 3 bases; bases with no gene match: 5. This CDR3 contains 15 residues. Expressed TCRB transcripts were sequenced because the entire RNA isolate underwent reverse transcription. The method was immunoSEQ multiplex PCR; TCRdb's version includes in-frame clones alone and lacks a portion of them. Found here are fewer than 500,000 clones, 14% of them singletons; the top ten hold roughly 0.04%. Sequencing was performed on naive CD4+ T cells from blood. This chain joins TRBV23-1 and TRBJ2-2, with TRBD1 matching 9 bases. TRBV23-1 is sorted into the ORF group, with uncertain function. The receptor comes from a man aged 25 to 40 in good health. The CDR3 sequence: CASSHITGGPGELFF. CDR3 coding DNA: TGCGCCAGCAGTCACATTACAGGGGGCCCCGGGGAGCTGTTTTTT.